The rows below give T cell receptor beta chains drawn from one sample of a study of cytomegalovirus exposure and HLA in healthy donors. Here immunoSEQ multiplex PCR was the method, and the copy in TCRdb shows in-frame clones only, minus some. The sample records under 200,000 clones, approximately 78% being singletons. Sequencing was performed on PBMCs. The source of these receptors is a woman between 18 and 29 years old in good health and CMV-seronegative. CDR3s include the opening cysteine and the closing phenylalanine or tryptophan. D genes are given only for firm matches. A clone size is listed for some rows: how often the clone was seen (once, few, many), or a class if it is expanded.

V gene: TRBV11-2
clone size: NA
CDR3 length: 15
D gene: TRBD1
J gene: TRBJ1-6
CDR3 protein: CASSDRQGQNSPLHF

V gene: TRBV19
clone size: NA
CDR3 length: 16
D gene: NA
J gene: TRBJ1-5
CDR3 protein: CASSVRGTTSNQPQHF

V gene: TRBV29-1
clone size: NA
CDR3 length: 17
D gene: TRBD2
J gene: TRBJ2-5
CDR3 protein: CSVAGAGSGRAGETQYF

V gene: TRBV19
clone size: NA
CDR3 length: 13
D gene: NA
J gene: TRBJ1-1
CDR3 protein: CASEGGINTEAFF

V gene: TRBV30
clone size: NA
CDR3 length: 18
D gene: NA
J gene: TRBJ1-5
CDR3 protein: CAWSVQQVIGYGGQPQHF

V gene: TRBV10-1
clone size: NA
CDR3 length: 13
D gene: TRBD2
J gene: TRBJ2-1
CDR3 protein: CASSVWTSGEQFF

V gene: TRBV4-1
clone size: NA
CDR3 length: 17
D gene: NA
J gene: TRBJ2-5
CDR3 protein: CASSQENGGSGEETQYF

V gene: TRBV19
clone size: few
CDR3 length: 13
D gene: TRBD1
J gene: TRBJ1-3
CDR3 protein: CASSGTGGNTIYF

V gene: TRBV7-9
clone size: NA
CDR3 length: 17
D gene: TRBD1
J gene: TRBJ2-7
CDR3 protein: CSSSSPDREYLSYEQYF

V gene: TRBV5-1
clone size: NA
CDR3 length: 14
D gene: TRBD2
J gene: TRBJ2-1
CDR3 protein: CASTLLAGGNEQFF

V gene: TRBV4-2
clone size: NA
CDR3 length: 16
D gene: NA
J gene: TRBJ1-3
CDR3 protein: CASSQGGNRWGNTIYF

V gene: TRBV18
clone size: NA
CDR3 length: 15
D gene: NA
J gene: TRBJ1-4
CDR3 protein: CASSPRPGLRGRLFF

V gene: TRBV9
clone size: NA
CDR3 length: 13
D gene: TRBD1
J gene: TRBJ2-7
CDR3 protein: CASGQVGSYEQYF

V gene: TRBV5-4
clone size: few
CDR3 length: 11
D gene: TRBD2
J gene: TRBJ2-1
CDR3 protein: CASSSGLGQFF

V gene: TRBV10-2
clone size: NA
CDR3 length: 17
D gene: NA
J gene: TRBJ1-1
CDR3 protein: CASSEMGARADGTEAFF

V gene: TRBV6-5
clone size: NA
CDR3 length: 14
D gene: TRBD1
J gene: TRBJ1-2
CDR3 protein: CASSSIDRGYGYTF

V gene: TRBV5-6
clone size: NA
CDR3 length: 18
D gene: TRBD2
J gene: TRBJ2-1
CDR3 protein: CASSLNRLAGGPWHEQFF

V gene: TRBV5-1
clone size: NA
CDR3 length: 16
D gene: NA
J gene: TRBJ2-6
CDR3 protein: CASSWTESSGANVLTF

V gene: TRBV4-2
clone size: NA
CDR3 length: 18
D gene: TRBD2
J gene: TRBJ2-3
CDR3 protein: CASSPPSGIIPSTDTQYF

V gene: TRBV27
clone size: few
CDR3 length: 14
D gene: NA
J gene: TRBJ2-7
CDR3 protein: CASSSRAGANEQYF

V gene: TRBV27
clone size: few
CDR3 length: 14
D gene: TRBD1
J gene: TRBJ1-1
CDR3 protein: CASSQLDRDTEAFF

V gene: TRBV10-3
clone size: NA
CDR3 length: 15
D gene: NA
J gene: TRBJ2-1
CDR3 protein: CATTYGLGGNDEQFF

V gene: TRBV28
clone size: NA
CDR3 length: 15
D gene: TRBD2
J gene: TRBJ2-2
CDR3 protein: CASSRLAGVTGELLF

V gene: TRBV5-8
clone size: NA
CDR3 length: 15
D gene: NA
J gene: TRBJ1-5
CDR3 protein: CASSRGSYSNQPQHF

V gene: TRBV7-9
clone size: NA
CDR3 length: 18
D gene: TRBD1
J gene: TRBJ2-7
CDR3 protein: CASSFPVEGQGVSYEQYF

V gene: TRBV6-5
clone size: NA
CDR3 length: 15
D gene: NA
J gene: TRBJ1-3
CDR3 protein: CASTRDWSSGNTIYF

V gene: TRBV9
clone size: NA
CDR3 length: 16
D gene: TRBD2
J gene: TRBJ2-1
CDR3 protein: CASSVDPAGGLNGQFF

V gene: TRBV29-1
clone size: once
CDR3 length: 16
D gene: TRBD1
J gene: NA
CDR3 protein: CSVEDLTRDRTYEQYF

V gene: TRBV5-5
clone size: NA
CDR3 length: 15
D gene: TRBD1
J gene: TRBJ2-5
CDR3 protein: CASSTPGTGRETQYF

V gene: TRBV5-8
clone size: NA
CDR3 length: 13
D gene: NA
J gene: TRBJ2-5
CDR3 protein: CASSFVIQETQYF

V gene: TRBV6-5
clone size: NA
CDR3 length: 15
D gene: TRBD1
J gene: TRBJ1-5
CDR3 protein: CASSSRTGINQPQHF

V gene: TRBV18
clone size: NA
CDR3 length: 13
D gene: TRBD1
J gene: TRBJ1-1
CDR3 protein: CASENRGQSEAFF

V gene: TRBV5-1
clone size: NA
CDR3 length: 16
D gene: TRBD1
J gene: TRBJ2-2
CDR3 protein: CASSVTGAQRSGELFF

V gene: TRBV28
clone size: NA
CDR3 length: 16
D gene: TRBD1
J gene: TRBJ2-6
CDR3 protein: CASNSGQEVKANVLTF